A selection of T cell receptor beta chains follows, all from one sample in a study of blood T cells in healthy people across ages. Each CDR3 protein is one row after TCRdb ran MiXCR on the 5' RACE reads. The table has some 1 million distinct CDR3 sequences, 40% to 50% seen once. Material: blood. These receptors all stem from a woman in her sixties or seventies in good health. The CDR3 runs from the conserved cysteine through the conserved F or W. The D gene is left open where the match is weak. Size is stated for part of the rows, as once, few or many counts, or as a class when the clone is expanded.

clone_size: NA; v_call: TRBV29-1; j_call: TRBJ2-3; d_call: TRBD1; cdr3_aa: CSVDVQGIAQYF; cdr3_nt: TGCAGCGTTGATGTACAGGGGATTGCGCAGTATTTT
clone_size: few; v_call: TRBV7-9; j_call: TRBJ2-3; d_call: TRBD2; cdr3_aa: CASTQLAGGYSQYF; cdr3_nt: TGTGCCAGCACCCAACTAGCGGGAGGCTACTCGCAGTATTTT
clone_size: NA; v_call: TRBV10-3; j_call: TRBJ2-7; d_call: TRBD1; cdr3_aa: CAISEGTGGNEQYF; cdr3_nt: TGTGCCATCAGTGAGGGGACAGGGGGTAACGAGCAGTACTTC
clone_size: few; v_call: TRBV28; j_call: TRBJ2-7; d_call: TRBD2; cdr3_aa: CASRPTSGGTYEQYF; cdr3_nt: TGTGCCAGCAGACCTACTAGCGGGGGAACCTACGAGCAGTACTTC
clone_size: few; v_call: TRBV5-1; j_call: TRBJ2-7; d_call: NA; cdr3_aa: CASSLGPGKVEQYF; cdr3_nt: TGCGCCAGCAGCTTGGGCCCCGGGAAGGTCGAGCAGTACTTC
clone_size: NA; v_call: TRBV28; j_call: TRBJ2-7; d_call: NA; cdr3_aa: CASSFEGPISYEQYF; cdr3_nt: TGTGCCAGCAGTTTCGAGGGCCCGATCTCCTACGAGCAGTACTTC
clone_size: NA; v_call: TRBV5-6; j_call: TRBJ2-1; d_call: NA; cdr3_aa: CASSQRFGFASYNEQFF; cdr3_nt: TGTGCCAGCAGCCAAAGGTTCGGGTTTGCGTCGTACAATGAGCAGTTCTTC
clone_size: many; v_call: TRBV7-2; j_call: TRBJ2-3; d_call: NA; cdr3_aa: CASSLVGLAATRNTDTQYF; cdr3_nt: TGTGCCAGCAGCTTAGTAGGGCTGGCAGCCACCCGGAACACAGATACGCAGTATTTT
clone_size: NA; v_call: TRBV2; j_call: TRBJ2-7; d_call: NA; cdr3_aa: CASKVGGEVYEQYF; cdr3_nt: TGTGCCAGCAAGGTCGGGGGAGAAGTCTACGAGCAGTACTTC
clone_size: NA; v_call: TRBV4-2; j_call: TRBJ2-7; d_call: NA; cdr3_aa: CAGSQVSGGLYEQYF; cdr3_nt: TGTGCCGGCAGCCAAGTCTCCGGGGGCCTGTACGAGCAGTACTTC
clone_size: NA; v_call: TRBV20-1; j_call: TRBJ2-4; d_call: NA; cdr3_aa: CSARHSRAKNIQYF; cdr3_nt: TGCAGTGCTAGACACAGCCGAGCCAAAAACATTCAGTACTTC
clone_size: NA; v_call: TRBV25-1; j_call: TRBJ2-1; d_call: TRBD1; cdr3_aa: CASSALGQAVEQFF; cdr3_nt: TGTGCCAGCAGTGCATTGGGACAGGCCGTTGAGCAGTTCTTC
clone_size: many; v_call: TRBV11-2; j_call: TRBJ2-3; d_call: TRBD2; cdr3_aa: CASSLAGGPPDTQYF; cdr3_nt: TGTGCCAGCAGCTTAGCGGGAGGGCCCCCAGATACGCAGTATTTT
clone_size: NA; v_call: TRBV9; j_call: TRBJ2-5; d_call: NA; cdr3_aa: CASSVGQDQETQYF; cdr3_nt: TGTGCCAGCAGCGTAGGACAGGACCAAGAGACCCAGTACTTC
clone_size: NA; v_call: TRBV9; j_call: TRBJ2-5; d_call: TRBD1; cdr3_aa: CASSVGQGRRETQYF; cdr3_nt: TGTGCCAGCAGCGTAGGACAGGGTAGACGGGAGACCCAGTACTTC
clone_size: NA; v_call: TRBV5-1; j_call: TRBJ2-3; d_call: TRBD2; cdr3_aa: CASTRAGQSGRSDTQYF; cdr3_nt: TGCGCCAGCACCCGAGCGGGACAGAGCGGGAGGTCAGATACGCAGTATTTT
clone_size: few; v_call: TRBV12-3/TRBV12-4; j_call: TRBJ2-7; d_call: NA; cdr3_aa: CASSFRHMFPGEQYF; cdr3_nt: TGTGCCAGCAGTTTTCGCCATATGTTTCCGGGCGAGCAGTACTTC
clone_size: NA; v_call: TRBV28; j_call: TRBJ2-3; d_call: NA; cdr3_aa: CASSSTRGARPDTQYF; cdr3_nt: TGTGCCAGCAGTTCTACGCGGGGAGCCCGGCCAGATACGCAGTATTTT
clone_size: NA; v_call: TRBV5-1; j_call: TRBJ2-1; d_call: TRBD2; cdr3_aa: CASSLMASGNSYNEQFF; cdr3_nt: TGCGCCAGCAGCTTGATGGCTAGCGGGAACTCCTACAATGAGCAGTTCTTC
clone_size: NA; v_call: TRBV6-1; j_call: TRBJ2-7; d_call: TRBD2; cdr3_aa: CANSGNLSGRAYEQYF; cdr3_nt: TGTGCCAACAGTGGGAACCTCAGCGGGAGGGCCTACGAGCAGTACTTC
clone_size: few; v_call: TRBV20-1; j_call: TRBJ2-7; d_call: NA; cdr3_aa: CSAVEPLLGYEQYF; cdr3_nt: TGCAGTGCTGTAGAACCTCTCCTTGGGTACGAGCAGTACTTC
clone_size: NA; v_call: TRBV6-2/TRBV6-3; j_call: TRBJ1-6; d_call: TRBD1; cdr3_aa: CASRDTTGGSPLHF; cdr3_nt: TGTGCCAGCAGGGACACGACAGGGGGTTCACCCCTCCACTTT
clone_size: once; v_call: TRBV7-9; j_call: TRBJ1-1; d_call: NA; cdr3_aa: CASSPTSTAPSEAFF; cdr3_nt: TGTGCCAGCAGCCCCACCTCGACAGCCCCCTCTGAAGCTTTCTTT
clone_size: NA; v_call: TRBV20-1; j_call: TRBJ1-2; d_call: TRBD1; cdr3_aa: CSASGTGYGYGYTF; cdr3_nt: TGCAGTGCTAGTGGGACAGGGTATGGCTATGGCTACACCTTC
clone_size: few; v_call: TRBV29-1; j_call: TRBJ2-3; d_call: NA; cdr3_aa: CSVTHPGEDTDTQYF; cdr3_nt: TGCAGCGTCACCCATCCGGGAGAAGACACAGATACGCAGTATTTT
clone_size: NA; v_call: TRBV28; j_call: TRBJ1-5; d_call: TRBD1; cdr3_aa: CASSWRTGMEQPQHF; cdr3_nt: TGTGCCAGCAGTTGGAGGACAGGGATGGAGCAGCCCCAGCATTTT
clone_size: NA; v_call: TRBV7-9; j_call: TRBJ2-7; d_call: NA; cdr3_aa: CANKPPNNYEQYF; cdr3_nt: TGTGCAAATAAGCCGCCCAACAACTACGAGCAGTACTTC
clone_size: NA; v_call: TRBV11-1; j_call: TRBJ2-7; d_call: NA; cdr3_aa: CASSSPSPLGFYEQYF; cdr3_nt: TGTGCCAGCAGCTCTCCCAGTCCCCTGGGATTCTACGAGCAGTACTTC
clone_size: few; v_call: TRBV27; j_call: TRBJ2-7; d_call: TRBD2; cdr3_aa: CASSLPGTSGSYEQYF; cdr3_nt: TGTGCCAGCAGTTTACCCGGGACTAGTGGCTCCTACGAGCAGTACTTC
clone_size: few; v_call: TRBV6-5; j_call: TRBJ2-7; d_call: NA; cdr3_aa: CASSVRARYEQYF; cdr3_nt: TGTGCCAGCAGTGTAAGAGCCCGCTACGAGCAGTACTTC
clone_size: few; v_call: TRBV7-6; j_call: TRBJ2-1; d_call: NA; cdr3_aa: CASSPREAFDNEQFF; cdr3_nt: TGTGCCAGCAGCCCTAGGGAGGCCTTCGACAATGAGCAGTTCTTC
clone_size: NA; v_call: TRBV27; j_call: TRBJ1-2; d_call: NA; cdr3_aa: CASNGQYGYTF; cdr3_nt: TGTGCCAGCAACGGGCAGTATGGCTACACCTTC
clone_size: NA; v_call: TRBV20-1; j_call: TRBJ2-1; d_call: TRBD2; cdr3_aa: CSARMTTSGSSGEQFF; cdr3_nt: TGCAGTGCTAGAATGACGACTAGCGGGAGCTCCGGAGAGCAGTTCTTC
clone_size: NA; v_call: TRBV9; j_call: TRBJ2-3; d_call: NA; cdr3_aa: CASSVEAEGDTQYF; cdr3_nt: TGTGCCAGCAGCGTAGAAGCGGAGGGAGATACGCAGTATTTT
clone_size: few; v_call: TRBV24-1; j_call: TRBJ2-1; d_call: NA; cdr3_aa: CATSDSWASSYNEQFF; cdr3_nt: TGTGCCACCAGTGATTCTTGGGCCAGCTCCTACAATGAGCAGTTCTTC
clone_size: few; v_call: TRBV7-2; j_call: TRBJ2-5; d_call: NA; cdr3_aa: CASSRVGKETQYF; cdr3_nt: TGTGCCAGCAGCCGCGTCGGGAAAGAGACCCAGTACTTC